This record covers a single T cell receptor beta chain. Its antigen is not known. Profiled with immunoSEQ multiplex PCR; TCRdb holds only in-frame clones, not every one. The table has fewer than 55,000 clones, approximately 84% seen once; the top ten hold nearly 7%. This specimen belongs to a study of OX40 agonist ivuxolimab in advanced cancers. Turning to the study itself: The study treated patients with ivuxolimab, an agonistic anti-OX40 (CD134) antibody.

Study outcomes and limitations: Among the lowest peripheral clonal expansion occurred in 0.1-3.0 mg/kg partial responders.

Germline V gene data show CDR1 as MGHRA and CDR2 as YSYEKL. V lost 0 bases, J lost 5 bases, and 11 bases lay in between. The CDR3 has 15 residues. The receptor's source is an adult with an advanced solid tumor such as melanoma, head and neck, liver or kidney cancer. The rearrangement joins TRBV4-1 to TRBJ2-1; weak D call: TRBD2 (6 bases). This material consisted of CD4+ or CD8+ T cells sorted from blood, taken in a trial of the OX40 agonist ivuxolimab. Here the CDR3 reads CASSQDLAVNNEQFF. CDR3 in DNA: TGCGCCAGCAGCCAAGATTTAGCGGTTAACAATGAGCAGTTCTTC.